This T cell receptor beta chain was profiled in a study of T cells after yellow fever vaccination. This clonotype was seen many times. TCRdb recomputed calls from the 5' RACE reads with MiXCR, one row per CDR3 protein. The data hold over 250,000 distinct CDR3 sequences, with approximately 4% observed a single time. CDR1 is SGHTA and CDR2 is FQGNSA in the germline V gene. This CDR3 spans 17 amino acids. The germline V and J ends were trimmed by 4 bases and 0 bases, with 17 bases remaining between them. V is TRBV7-2 and J is TRBJ2-3, with D unclear. This TCR came from a man aged 18 to 30 who received the YFV17D yellow fever vaccine. The sequencing here drew on PBMCs, taken 5 days after the yellow fever booster vaccination. CDR3 sequence reads: CASSSPQVPDSTDTQYF. The CDR3 region has the DNA TGTGCCAGCAGCTCCCCGCAGGTGCCGGATAGCACAGATACGCAGTATTTT. Filled out from reference TRBV7-2 and TRBJ2-3, the complete variable domain reads GAGVSQSPSNKVTEKGKDVELRCDPISGHTALYWYRQSLGQGLEFLIYFQGNSAPDKSGLPSDRFSAERTGGSVSTLTIQRTQQEDSAVYLCASSSPQVPDSTDTQYFGPGTRLTVL.